One sample yielded the 29 T cell receptor beta chains listed below, sequenced in a study of blood T cell repertoires in COVID-19. Some clones are missing from TCRdb's copy, which holds only in-frame ones; the method was immunoSEQ multiplex PCR. Among roughly 300,000 clones listed, roughly nine tenths were seen once. The specimen was peripheral blood. The receptors were sampled from a woman in her thirties with COVID-19, enrolled during active disease.

The gene calls are TRBV7-9 and TRBJ2-5; D is perhaps TRBD1 (6 bases). Per germline, CDR1 SEHNR and CDR2 FQNEAQ (reference sequence). V was pared by 2 bases and J by 5 bases, with 15 bases between. The CDR3 contains 15 residues. This chain's CDR3 is CASSLLVGARETQYF. In DNA, the CDR3 is TGTGCCAGCAGCTTATTAGTGGGGGCTCGGGAGACCCAGTACTTC.

CDR3 residues: CASSLAGTGPSPLHF. For the CDR3, the DNA is TGTGCCAGCAGCTTAGCAGGGACAGGGCCATCACCCCTCCACTTT. The chain is built from TRBV7-2 and TRBJ1-6; 9 positions agree with TRBD1. The germline gives CDR1 SGHTA, CDR2 FQGNSA. V shed 0 bases and J 10 bases; nucleotides not matched to a gene: 4. The CDR3 sequence is 15 residues long.

This sequence joins TRBV5-1 and TRBJ2-2, with D perhaps TRBD1 (6 bases). Germline V gene lookup returns CDR1 SGHRS and CDR2 YFSETQ. The CDR3 sequence is 16 residues long. V dropped 5 bases and J dropped 0 bases, with 14 bases sitting between them. CDR3 loop: CASRDTGNANTGELFF. Written as DNA, the CDR3 is TGCGCCAGCAGGGACACAGGGAACGCGAACACCGGGGAGCTGTTTTTT.

V usage is TRBV7-9 and J usage is TRBJ1-2; no reliable D call. The CDR3 runs 14 residues. V dropped 6 bases and J dropped 4 bases, with 15 bases sitting between them. Germline CDR1 and CDR2: SEHNR and FQNEAQ (reference sequence). The CDR3 DNA reads TGTGCCAGCAGGGACGGGGTGAAGGGCTATGGCTACACCTTC. Amino acid sequence: CASRDGVKGYGYTF.

The chain combines TRBV6-1 with TRBJ1-5; the match to TRBD1 covers 12 bases. In germline, CDR1 is MNHNS, CDR2 SASEGT. This CDR3 region has 16 residues. V was pared by 2 bases and J by 7 bases, with 6 bases of the junction left unmatched. CDR3 sequence (DNA): TGTGCCAGCAGTGAATCGGGGACAGGGGGCGGCCAGCCCCAGCATTTT. It encodes CASSESGTGGGQPQHF.

The chain combines TRBV24-1 with TRBJ2-7; the match to TRBD2 covers 12 bases. The germline CDR1 and CDR2 sequences are KGHDR and SFDVKD. J gave up 3 bases and V 3 bases, and 8 bases lay outside the gene matches. CDR3 size: 17 residues. The CDR3 sequence: CATSDPMTSGRNYEQYF. CDR3 nucleotide sequence: TGTGCCACCAGTGATCCGATGACTAGCGGGAGAAACTACGAGCAGTACTTC.

This clone was seen once. The V and J genes are TRBV19 and TRBJ1-3; the D gene is possibly TRBD1 (5 bases). Germline V gene sequence: CDR1 LNHDA, CDR2 SQIVND (reference sequence). The CDR3 extends over 16 amino acids. The V gene lost 5 bases and the J gene lost 0 bases, with 14 bases spanning the gap. The CDR3 is CASSSTVPLSGNTIYF. DNA for the CDR3: TGTGCCAGTAGTTCGACAGTGCCGCTCTCTGGAAACACCATATATTTT.

The chain couples TRBV7-8 to TRBJ1-2; TRBD1 agrees at 7 bases. Per germline, CDR1 SGHVS and CDR2 FQNEAQ. The CDR3 covers 15 residues. J gave up 8 bases and V 3 bases, and 12 bases lay outside the gene matches. The CDR3 loop is CASSFRDRVDWGYTF. In nucleotides, the CDR3 is TGTGCCAGCAGCTTCCGTGACAGGGTCGATTGGGGCTACACCTTC. The entire variable domain, with the rest obtained from reference TRBV7-8 and TRBJ1-2, is as follows: GAGVSQSPRYKVAKRGQDVALRCDPISGHVSLFWYQQALGQGPEFLTYFQNEAQLDKSGLPSDRFFAERPEGSVSTLKIQRTQQEDSAVYLCASSFRDRVDWGYTFGSGTRLTVV.

The rearrangement joins TRBV5-1 to TRBJ1-1, with D tentatively TRBD1 (6 bases). This CDR3 has 14 residues. CDR1 is SGHRS and CDR2 is YFSETQ in the germline V gene. V was clipped by 4 bases and J by 1 base, with 11 bases between them. CDR3 in amino acids: CASSNRDKNTEAFF. The CDR3, as DNA: TGCGCCAGCAGCAACCGGGACAAGAACACTGAAGCTTTCTTT.

The CDR3, as DNA: TGTGCCAGCAGTTACTACCAGACAGACGGTCCGGGCGAGCAGTACTTC. Residues: CASSYYQTDGPGEQYF. The genes are TRBV6-5 and TRBJ2-7, with a weak D call TRBD1 (5 bases). CDR3 length: 16 residues. Looked up from germline, CDR1 is MNHEY and CDR2 is SVGAGI. V dropped 1 base and J dropped 6 bases, with 19 bases sitting between them.

The gene calls are TRBV30 and TRBJ1-2; D gene ambiguous. V lost 1 base to trimming and J lost 5 bases, with 8 bases between them. This CDR3 spans 12 amino acids. CDR1 and CDR2 (germline): GTSNPN, SVGIG (reference sequence). CDR3 bases: TGTGCCTGGAGTGCGGAACTATATGGCTACACCTTC. Residues: CAWSAELYGYTF.

The chain carries TRBV5-6 and TRBJ2-1; TRBD2 matches 11 bases. This CDR3 spans 17 amino acids. Unmatched junction bases numbered 11, after V lost 4 bases and J lost 5 bases. Germline loops: CDR1 SGHDT, CDR2 YYEEEE. The CDR3 nucleotides read TGTGCCAGCAGCGCGGACATTAGCGGGAGGGGAGACAATGAGCAGTTCTTC. Translated, it gives CASSADISGRGDNEQFF.

The chain joins TRBV19 to TRBJ1-2; 8 bases are shared with TRBD1. Trimming at V came to 2 bases and at J to 5 bases, leaving 4 bases not matched to a gene. CDR1 LNHDA and CDR2 SQIVND come from the germline V gene (reference sequence). This CDR3 is built from 14 residues. CDR3 nucleotide sequence: TGTGCCAGTAGTATATCTAACAGGGGGTATGGCTACACCTTC. Encoded protein: CASSISNRGYGYTF.

This rearrangement joins TRBV2 to TRBJ2-7; the match to TRBD1 covers 9 bases. Germline CDR1 SNHLY, CDR2 FYNNEI. The CDR3 covers 14 residues. Unmatched junction bases numbered 11, after V lost 8 bases and J lost 6 bases. The CDR3 spells CASDGGQGYSEQYF. The CDR3 DNA reads as TGTGCCAGCGACGGGGGACAGGGCTATTCCGAGCAGTACTTC.

The DNA for the CDR3 is TGTGCCAGCAGCTTCCGGGACAGCTCTGGAAACACCATATATTTT. Protein sequence: CASSFRDSSGNTIYF. The V gene is TRBV9, the J gene TRBJ1-3; 7 positions agree with TRBD1. Per the germline V gene, CDR1 is SGDLS and CDR2 is YYNGEE. The CDR3 runs 15 residues. V shed 4 bases and J 0 bases; nucleotides not matched to a gene: 4.

CDR3 sequence reads: CASSYWAGEQFF. The CDR3, as DNA: TGTGCCAGCAGTTACTGGGCAGGAGAGCAGTTCTTC. The chain employs TRBV6-5 and TRBJ2-1; D gene ambiguous. Trimming took 1 base from V and 10 from J, leaving 8 bases between them. The germline gives CDR1 MNHEY, CDR2 SVGAGI. The CDR3 loop spans 12 amino acids.

This rearrangement joins TRBV19 to TRBJ1-2, with TRBD1 matching over 7 bases. J gave up 7 bases and V 7 bases, and 18 bases lay outside the gene matches. This CDR3 is 16 amino acids long. Looked up from germline, CDR1 is LNHDA and CDR2 is SQIVND (reference sequence). The CDR3 bases are TGTGCCAGTACCCCAAGCGAGGCAGGGGGTTTGTTTGGCTACACCTTC. This encodes CASTPSEAGGLFGYTF.

J is TRBJ1-1 and V is TRBV11-3; a possible D gene is TRBD1 (6 bases). The CDR3 covers 13 residues. V was shortened by 3 bases and J by 6 bases, with 11 bases between the two germline ends. Germline V CDR1 and CDR2: SGHNT, YENEEA. In nucleotides, the CDR3 is TGTGCCAGCAGCTTCCAGGGGTCGGCTGAAGCTTTCTTT. This translates into CASSFQGSAEAFF. Drawing the rest from reference TRBV11-3 and TRBJ1-1, the complete variable domain is EAGVVQSPRYKIIEKKQPVAFWCNPISGHNTLYWYLQNLGQGPELLIRYENEEAVDDSQLPKDRFSAERLKGVDSTLKIQPAELGDSAVYLCASSFQGSAEAFFGQGTRLTVV.

This clone was recorded once. The genes are TRBV27 and TRBJ2-5; D unclear. Looked up from germline, CDR1 is MNHEY and CDR2 is SMNVEV (reference sequence). Trimming took off 5 bases at V and 0 bases at J, with 13 bases between the two ends. The CDR3 length is 15 residues. CDR3 loop: CASSKERLYQETQYF. The DNA of the CDR3 is TGTGCCAGCAGTAAGGAGCGCTTGTACCAAGAGACCCAGTACTTC.

The chain employs TRBV10-1 and TRBJ1-1; D might be TRBD1 (6 bases). With 2 bases removed from V and 1 base from J, the gap between germline ends came to 11 bases. The CDR3 consists of 15 residues. Germline CDR1 reads WNHNN; CDR2 reads SYGVQD (reference sequence). DNA for the CDR3: TGCGCCAGCAGTGAGACAGGGACGGAGAACACTGAAGCTTTCTTT. Translation: CASSETGTENTEAFF.

The rearrangement joins TRBV25-1 to TRBJ2-3, with TRBD2 matching 12 bases. This CDR3 contains 16 residues. In germline, CDR1 is MGHDK, CDR2 SYGVNS. J lost 5 bases, V lost 1 base, and 4 bases had no gene match. CDR3 nucleotides: TGTGCCAGCAGTGAATCTAGCGGGAGGGCGGTAGATACGCAGTATTTT. This sequence encodes CASSESSGRAVDTQYF.

J is TRBJ2-1 and V is TRBV5-1; 10 nucleotides line up with TRBD2. The CDR3 totals 17 residues. Germline assignment: CDR1 SGHRS and CDR2 YFSETQ. Unmatched junction bases numbered 11, after V lost 3 bases and J lost 5 bases. The CDR3 DNA sequence: TGCGCCAGCAGCTCAAATCCACTAGCGGGATCCCACAATGAGCAGTTCTTC. It encodes CASSSNPLAGSHNEQFF.

V gene TRBV6-2 or TRBV6-3 combines with J gene TRBJ2-7, with 9 nucleotides matching TRBD2. This CDR3 is 16 amino acids long. Germline values: CDR1 MNHEY, CDR2 SVGEGT. Germline trimming cut 4 bases from V and 0 bases from J; bases unmatched to any gene: 7. DNA for the CDR3: TGTGCCAGCAGTTCCGAGGGACTAGCCTACTCCTACGAGCAGTACTTC. This translates into CASSSEGLAYSYEQYF.

The chain couples TRBV5-1 to TRBJ2-1, with D tentatively TRBD2 (6 bases). This CDR3 spans 14 amino acids. V lost 5 bases and J lost 7, with 16 bases in between. Germline CDR1 SGHRS, CDR2 YFSETQ. CDR3 nucleotides: TGCGCCAGCAGATTACCCGGAGGGTTAAATGAGCAGTTCTTC. It codes for CASRLPGGLNEQFF.

This sequence joins TRBV6-6 and TRBJ1-4, with D possibly TRBD1 on 5 matching bases. The germline V gene encodes CDR1 MNHNY and CDR2 SVGAGI (reference sequence). The ends were cut back, 2 bases at V and 5 bases at J, with 9 bases in the middle. The CDR3 loop spans 14 amino acids. The CDR3 reads CASSYMAGNEKLFF. The CDR3 region has the DNA TGTGCCAGCAGTTACATGGCAGGGAATGAAAAACTGTTTTTT.

The genes are TRBV30 and TRBJ1-6; D is perhaps TRBD1 (5 bases). CDR3 length: 18 residues. Germline-derived CDR1 and CDR2 are GTSNPN and SVGIG (reference sequence). Trimming left V 3 bases short and J 5 bases short, with 23 bases between. The CDR3 region has the DNA TGTGCCTGGAGCGCTGGACAAGGCCGGTCGGGGGATAATTCACCCCTCCACTTT. Translated: CAWSAGQGRSGDNSPLHF. Combining the CDR3 with reference TRBV30 and TRBJ1-6 gives the whole variable domain SQTIHQWPATLVQPVGSPLSLECTVEGTSNPNLYWYRQAAGRGLQLLFYSVGIGQISSEVPQNLSASRPQDRQFILSSKKLLLSDSGFYLCAWSAGQGRSGDNSPLHFGNGTRLTVT.

The genes are TRBV19 and TRBJ2-1; 8 bases agree with TRBD2. The CDR3 spans 15 residues. From germline, CDR1 is LNHDA and CDR2 SQIVND (reference sequence). V lost 6 bases to trimming and J lost 8 bases; unmatched junction nucleotides: 12. The CDR3 bases are TGTGCCAGTAGGACCGGGACTAGGGGGACGGATGAGCAGTTCTTC. Its translation: CASRTGTRGTDEQFF.

This chain joins TRBV9 and TRBJ2-3; D not certain. V dropped 4 bases and J dropped 0 bases, with 9 bases sitting between them. The CDR3 contains 14 residues. Germline CDR1 is SGDLS and CDR2 is YYNGEE. CDR3 DNA sequence: TGTGCCAGCAGCTCAATAGCTAGCACAGATACGCAGTATTTT. It specifies CASSSIASTDTQYF.

The V call is TRBV6-4, the J call TRBJ2-2; TRBD1 matches 9 bases. CDR1 MRHNA and CDR2 SNTAGT come from the germline V gene. The CDR3 has 15 amino acids. V lost 4 bases to trimming and J lost 1 base; unmatched junction nucleotides: 1. The CDR3 DNA is TGTGCCAGCAGTGCGACAGGGGGGAACACCGGGGAGCTGTTTTTT. Residues: CASSATGGNTGELFF.